The TCR beta chain described here comes from a study of response to subunit inactivated influenza vaccine (dated by TCRdb to 2017 to 2018). Background for the entire study: To follow how T cells responded to a trivalent subunit inactivated influenza vaccine, the researchers relied on deep quantitative profiling of the T cell receptor repertoire.

Taken from cysteine to phenylalanine, the CDR3 has 16 residues. The CDR3 DNA has 48 bases and is translated from base 1. Trimming takes 4 bases off V and 0 bases off J; junction bases not matched to a gene: 7. Per the germline V gene, SGHRS is the CDR1 and YFSETQ is the CDR2. Beyond this particular receptor, the publication reports: According to the authors, only a limited number of new T cells may be recruited by each seasonal influenza vaccination.

In its sample, this clonotype was seen many times. The antigen it recognizes is unknown. The input lacks base qualities; no much larger clone sits a single base away. The method was RT-PCR. The sequencer listed for this sample is Illumina HiSeq 2500. TCRdb reanalyzed the raw reads on its own, using fastp at Q25 for trimming and MiXCR for clone calling, and kept in-frame beta chains. Each record represents a unique CDR3 protein, reported with the most common genes and DNA among its rows. The sample has some 160,000 distinct CDR3 sequences on record, about 11% of them singletons. Roughly 12% of the sample goes to the ten largest clones. The time point label corresponds to: approximately 40 days after influenza vaccine administration.

The chain joins TRBV5-1 to TRBJ2-7; TRBD2 fits 10 bases in the junction. The sequencing used non-naive T cells sorted from PBMCs, collected roughly 46 days after vaccination. The sample's cell subset or site label is to be understood as: memory T cell fraction. This clonotype originated in a man in his fifties who received an inactivated influenza vaccine. Donor details come from another sample of the same person, matched by shared clones. CDR3 protein: CASSPGGTSDSYEQYF. At the DNA level, the sequence is TGCGCCAGCAGCCCCGGGGGGACTAGCGACTCCTACGAGCAGTACTTC.